Listed below are T cell receptor beta chains from one sample, sequenced in a study of PD-1 blockade in classical Hodgkin lymphoma. Sequencing was performed with immunoSEQ multiplex PCR; in TCRdb, only in-frame clones are kept and a portion is missing. The repertoire includes about 21,000 clones, less than 90% of them detected once, and roughly 5% sits in the top ten. Sample: CD8+ T cells from blood, taken before the fourth cycle of nivolumab. Receptors were obtained from a human donor with classical Hodgkin lymphoma. CDR3s include the opening cysteine and the closing phenylalanine or tryptophan. A D gene is named only where the DNA matches it firmly. Size values are once, few and many counts, or a class for expanded clones, and some rows have none.

TRBV5-1	TRBJ1-3	once	TRBD1	TGCGCCAGCAGCTTACTAGGGGGCGATGGATACACCATATATTTT	CASSLLGGDGYTIYF
TRBV28	TRBJ1-1	NA	NA	TGTGCCAGCAGTTTCCCACAGGTGAACACTGAAGCTTTCTTT	CASSFPQVNTEAFF
TRBV5-6	TRBJ2-7	NA	NA	TGTGCCAGCAGCTTGGCCCCCTACGAGCAGTACTTC	CASSLAPYEQYF
TRBV1	TRBJ2-4	NA	NA	TGCACCAGCAGCCCGGACTCCTTCCCTGGGGGCCCCAAAAACATTCAGTACTTC	CTSSPDSFPGGPKNIQYF
TRBV27	TRBJ2-5	NA	TRBD2	TGTGCCAGCAGTCCCGGACTAGCGGGAGTGACCCAGTACTTC	CASSPGLAGVTQYF
TRBV27	TRBJ2-7	NA	NA	TGTGCCAGCAGTTTTCCCGGGTCCGCCTACGAGCAGTACTTC	CASSFPGSAYEQYF
TRBV7-8	TRBJ2-5	NA	NA	TGTGCCAGCAGCCCAGCAATTGGCAGGGATTGGGAGACCCAGTACTTC	CASSPAIGRDWETQYF
TRBV4-1	TRBJ2-1	NA	NA	TGCGCCAGCAGCCGCCAGGGAGTCTACAATGAGCAGTTCTTC	CASSRQGVYNEQFF
TRBV28	TRBJ2-4	NA	NA	TGTGCCAGCAGTTTACCCCCCCTACCACAAGGGATGGGGGACATTCAGTACTTC	CASSLPPLPQGMGDIQYF
TRBV10-3	TRBJ1-4	NA	TRBD1	TGTGCCATCAGTAAGGGGGCCGGTGAAAAACTGTTTTTT	CAISKGAGEKLFF
TRBV7-9	TRBJ2-6	NA	NA	TGTGCCAGCAGCTTAGCTGCTACCCCGACTTTC	CASSLAATPTF
TRBV28	TRBJ1-5	NA	NA	TGTGCCAGCCTTGTAGGACAAAACAATCAGCCCCAGCATTTT	CASLVGQNNQPQHF
TRBV13	TRBJ2-4	NA	NA	TGTGCCAGCAGTCCAGGACATGGAGAAAACATTCAGTACTTC	CASSPGHGENIQYF
TRBV13	TRBJ2-1	NA	TRBD2	TGTGCCAGCAGCTCATCGGGACTAGCGGGAGGGCCGGGGTCCCGCAATGAGCAGTTCTTC	CASSSSGLAGGPGSRNEQFF
TRBV7-9	TRBJ1-5	NA	TRBD1	TGTGCCAGCAGCGGGGACAGGGTTGTGGGTCAGCCCCAGCATTTT	CASSGDRVVGQPQHF
TRBV7-8	TRBJ1-2	NA	TRBD1	TGTGCCAGCAGCCGGACAGGAAATGGCTACACCTTC	CASSRTGNGYTF
TRBV7-6	TRBJ2-3	NA	NA	TGTGCCAGCAGCTTCCTAGCCGGGGCGGGGACAGATACGCAGTATTTT	CASSFLAGAGTDTQYF
TRBV5-1	TRBJ2-3	NA	NA	TGCGCCAGCAGCTTGGTAACGGGGCCCACAGATACGCAGTATTTT	CASSLVTGPTDTQYF
TRBV5-6	TRBJ2-7	NA	NA	TGTGCCAGCAGCGCCCGATCCTACGAGCAATACTTC	CASSARSYEQYF
TRBV28	TRBJ2-5	NA	TRBD2	TGTGCCAGCAGTTCCGCCCAGACTAGCGGGGAGACCCAGTACTTC	CASSSAQTSGETQYF
TRBV9	TRBJ1-2	NA	NA	TGTGCCAGCAGCGTTGGTAGCTATGGCTACACCTTC	CASSVGSYGYTF
TRBV9	TRBJ2-7	once	NA	TGTGCCAGCAGCGCCTCGGGAACGAGCTCCTACGAGCAGTACTTC	CASSASGTSSYEQYF
TRBV7-3	TRBJ2-1	few	TRBD2	TGTGCCAGCTCGTCTAGCGGGCCCTACAATGAGCAGTTCTTC	CASSSSGPYNEQFF
TRBV4-2	TRBJ1-4	NA	NA	TGTGCCAGCAGCCATAGAGGTCGGGATGAAAAACTGTTTTTT	CASSHRGRDEKLFF
TRBV7-9	TRBJ1-1	NA	NA	TGTGCCAGCAGCCCCCCGAGCGAGTCTGAGGCTTTCTTT	CASSPPSESEAFF
TRBV28	TRBJ1-1	NA	NA	TGTGCCAGCAGTTTTTGGGGATCTGAAGCTTTCTTT	CASSFWGSEAFF
TRBV7-9	TRBJ2-5	NA	TRBD2	TGTGCCAGCAGCTTAGTGGTTGGCGGGGGTCCCCAAGAGACCCAGTACTTC	CASSLVVGGGPQETQYF
TRBV19	TRBJ1-1	once	NA	TGTGCCAGTAGTTTGTGGGGAGGCACTGAAGCTTTCTTT	CASSLWGGTEAFF
TRBV27	TRBJ2-1	NA	NA	TGTGCCAGCAGTTTATCCCTTCCGTACAATGAGCAGTTCTTC	CASSLSLPYNEQFF
TRBV11-2	TRBJ2-5	NA	TRBD2	TGTGCCAGCAGCTTAGGAGGACCGAGCATGGGCGGGAGGCAAGAGACCCAGTACTTC	CASSLGGPSMGGRQETQYF
TRBV2	TRBJ2-5	NA	NA	TGTGCCAGCAGTCCGAGTCCGGGACTGCAAGAGACCCAGTACTTC	CASSPSPGLQETQYF
TRBV28	TRBJ1-2	NA	NA	TGTGCCAGCAGTCCCCAGGGGATCCAGGGCTACACCTTC	CASSPQGIQGYTF
TRBV27	TRBJ2-7	NA	NA	TGTGCCAGCACCGACGGGGCGACGGGCGAGCAGTACTTC	CASTDGATGEQYF
TRBV5-1	TRBJ1-5	NA	TRBD1	TGCGCCAGCAGCGTTGCAGGGGGCGGGCAGCCCCAGCATTTT	CASSVAGGGQPQHF
TRBV18	TRBJ2-5	NA	NA	TGTGCCAGCTCACCGGACGAGGGACGGGAGACCCAGTACTTC	CASSPDEGRETQYF